What follows describes a single T cell receptor beta chain. The antigen is not known. Combined were second doses at about 4 or about 12 weeks. These data come from a study of T cell responses to AZD1222 COVID-19 vaccine. Study-level points and caveats: In the spike-specific TCR repertoire, nearly half reportedly target unmutated variant regions.

TCRdb keeps only in-frame clones here, not all; method: immunoSEQ multiplex PCR. The sample lists approximately 200,000 clones; about nine tenths were seen once. Sample: peripheral blood, taken 28 days after the second AZD1222 dose. The receptor's source is an adult who received the AZD1222 COVID-19 vaccine.

Written as DNA, the CDR3 is TGTGCCAGTAGTATCAGGGGTTGGGGCAATCAGCCCCAGCATTTT. Its translation is CASSIRGWGNQPQHF. The chain carries TRBV19 and TRBJ1-5; tentative D call: TRBD1 (6 bases). CDR3 length: 15 residues. V lost 3 bases and J lost 2, with 11 bases in between. CDR1 is LNHDA, CDR2 SQIVND, per germline (reference sequence).